A selection of T cell receptor beta chains follows, all from one sample in a study of Graves' ophthalmopathy and Graves' hyperthyroidism. Each CDR3 protein is one row after TCRdb ran MiXCR on the multiplex PCR reads. Of 900,000 to 1,200,000 distinct CDR3 sequences listed, about 35% are singletons. Sequencing input: peripheral blood or thyroid tissue (not recorded which). The source of these receptors is an adult man with Graves' hyperthyroidism. Both conserved end residues are part of each CDR3. The D gene is left open where the match is weak. Clone sizes are given selectively: once, few, many, or a class where the clone is expanded.

v_call: TRBV19
j_call: TRBJ1-4
clone_size: NA
d_call: TRBD1
cdr3_aa: CASKAQGASREKLFF
cdr3_nt: TGTGCCAGTAAGGCACAGGGGGCGTCTCGGGAAAAACTGTTTTTT

v_call: TRBV4-1
j_call: TRBJ1-1
clone_size: many
d_call: NA
cdr3_aa: CASSQGELSPGAFF
cdr3_nt: TGCGCCAGCAGCCAAGGGGAGCTTTCGCCAGGTGCTTTCTTT

v_call: TRBV7-2
j_call: TRBJ2-2
clone_size: NA
d_call: NA
cdr3_aa: CASNTGGGGELFF
cdr3_nt: TGTGCCAGCAATACAGGGGGGGGCGGGGAGCTGTTTTTT

v_call: TRBV10-3
j_call: TRBJ1-1
clone_size: once
d_call: TRBD1
cdr3_aa: CAISDSDRGRPDTEAFF
cdr3_nt: TGTGCCATCAGTGATTCGGACAGGGGGCGCCCGGACACTGAAGCTTTCTTT

v_call: TRBV7-3
j_call: TRBJ2-2
clone_size: NA
d_call: NA
cdr3_aa: CVSSAPLGSTTGELFF
cdr3_nt: TGTGTCAGCAGCGCCCCACTCGGGTCGACTACCGGGGAGCTGTTTTTT

v_call: TRBV7-9
j_call: TRBJ1-1
clone_size: many
d_call: TRBD1
cdr3_aa: CASSLGEGEGASTEAFF
cdr3_nt: TGTGCCAGCAGCTTAGGTGAGGGCGAGGGGGCATCCACTGAAGCTTTCTTT

v_call: TRBV20-1
j_call: TRBJ1-1
clone_size: NA
d_call: NA
cdr3_aa: CSATSIGQLTEAFF
cdr3_nt: TGCAGTGCCACCAGTATCGGACAGCTCACTGAAGCTTTCTTT

v_call: TRBV5-1
j_call: TRBJ2-5
clone_size: many
d_call: TRBD2
cdr3_aa: CASRLAGRETQYF
cdr3_nt: TGCGCCAGCAGACTAGCGGGAAGAGAGACCCAGTACTTC

v_call: TRBV6-6
j_call: TRBJ1-5
clone_size: few
d_call: TRBD1
cdr3_aa: CASVDRGGNQPQHF
cdr3_nt: TGTGCCAGCGTGGACAGGGGTGGGAATCAGCCCCAGCATTTT

v_call: TRBV29-1
j_call: TRBJ2-7
clone_size: NA
d_call: TRBD2
cdr3_aa: CSVDVGTSGVSYEQYF
cdr3_nt: TGCAGCGTTGACGTTGGGACTAGCGGGGTCTCCTACGAGCAGTACTTC

v_call: TRBV5-1
j_call: TRBJ1-2
clone_size: NA
d_call: TRBD1
cdr3_aa: CASSPGTGEYGYTF
cdr3_nt: TGCGCCAGCAGCCCCGGGACAGGGGAGTATGGCTACACCTTC

v_call: TRBV9
j_call: TRBJ1-2
clone_size: many
d_call: NA
cdr3_aa: CASSVEVGTNYGYTF
cdr3_nt: TGTGCCAGCAGCGTAGAAGTGGGAACTAACTATGGCTACACCTTC

v_call: TRBV9
j_call: TRBJ2-2
clone_size: NA
d_call: NA
cdr3_aa: CASSVGDTGGLFF
cdr3_nt: TGTGCCAGCAGCGTAGGGGACACCGGGGGGCTGTTTTTT

v_call: TRBV7-8
j_call: TRBJ2-2
clone_size: NA
d_call: TRBD1
cdr3_aa: CASSLVQGAIGELFF
cdr3_nt: TGTGCCAGCAGCTTGGTGCAGGGGGCTATCGGGGAGCTGTTTTTT

v_call: TRBV7-2
j_call: TRBJ2-7
clone_size: many
d_call: TRBD2
cdr3_aa: CASSLVSGGSYEQYF
cdr3_nt: TGTGCCAGCAGCTTAGTGAGCGGGGGCTCCTACGAGCAGTACTTC

v_call: TRBV24-1
j_call: TRBJ2-2
clone_size: many
d_call: NA
cdr3_aa: CATSAGRLVVAGELFF
cdr3_nt: TGTGCCACCAGTGCAGGCAGACTAGTAGTCGCCGGGGAGCTGTTTTTT

v_call: TRBV5-1
j_call: TRBJ2-5
clone_size: once
d_call: NA
cdr3_aa: CDSSATETQYF
cdr3_nt: TGCGACAGCAGCGCCACGGAGACCCAGTACTTC

v_call: TRBV2
j_call: TRBJ1-5
clone_size: NA
d_call: NA
cdr3_aa: CASDPRLGGSQPQHF
cdr3_nt: TGTGCCAGCGACCCCCGGTTGGGTGGAAGTCAGCCCCAGCATTTT

v_call: TRBV11-3
j_call: TRBJ2-7
clone_size: NA
d_call: TRBD2
cdr3_aa: CASSPISGSREQYF
cdr3_nt: TGTGCCAGCAGCCCAATTAGCGGGAGTCGGGAGCAGTACTTC

v_call: TRBV6-2/TRBV6-3
j_call: TRBJ2-5
clone_size: NA
d_call: NA
cdr3_aa: CASRYAGGQETQYF
cdr3_nt: TGTGCCAGTAGATACGCCGGGGGCCAAGAGACCCAGTACTTC

v_call: TRBV5-1
j_call: TRBJ2-3
clone_size: NA
d_call: NA
cdr3_aa: CASSPRTEADTQYF
cdr3_nt: TGCGCCAGCAGCCCAAGGACCGAGGCAGATACGCAGTATTTT

v_call: TRBV7-8
j_call: TRBJ1-1
clone_size: many
d_call: NA
cdr3_aa: CASSFGGLPSYTEAFF
cdr3_nt: TGTGCCAGCAGCTTCGGGGGGCTGCCCTCGTACACTGAAGCTTTCTTT

v_call: TRBV5-5
j_call: TRBJ1-5
clone_size: NA
d_call: TRBD1
cdr3_aa: CASSLGPDRGDQPQHF
cdr3_nt: TGTGCCAGCAGCTTAGGACCAGACAGGGGTGATCAGCCCCAGCATTTT

v_call: TRBV29-1
j_call: TRBJ2-7
clone_size: NA
d_call: TRBD1
cdr3_aa: CSVYRGEFYEQYF
cdr3_nt: TGCAGCGTTTACAGGGGTGAGTTCTACGAGCAGTACTTC

v_call: TRBV15
j_call: TRBJ1-5
clone_size: many
d_call: NA
cdr3_aa: CATSRQRYSNQPQHF
cdr3_nt: TGTGCCACCAGCAGACAGAGATATAGCAATCAGCCCCAGCATTTT

v_call: TRBV20-1
j_call: TRBJ1-2
clone_size: many
d_call: NA
cdr3_aa: CSARVELRGYTF
cdr3_nt: TGCAGTGCTAGAGTCGAATTAAGGGGCTACACCTTC

v_call: TRBV29-1
j_call: TRBJ1-3
clone_size: many
d_call: NA
cdr3_aa: CSVEHSAGNTIYF
cdr3_nt: TGCAGCGTTGAACACAGCGCTGGAAACACCATATATTTT

v_call: TRBV14
j_call: TRBJ2-5
clone_size: many
d_call: TRBD2
cdr3_aa: CASSKGTSERSWTQYF
cdr3_nt: TGTGCCAGCAGCAAAGGGACTAGCGAGAGGAGTTGGACCCAGTACTTC

v_call: TRBV11-2
j_call: TRBJ2-7
clone_size: many
d_call: NA
cdr3_aa: CASSLGQGGLYEQYF
cdr3_nt: TGTGCCAGCAGCTTAGGACAGGGAGGGCTTTACGAGCAGTACTTC

v_call: TRBV10-2
j_call: TRBJ1-1
clone_size: few
d_call: TRBD1
cdr3_aa: CASSEMGQGDTEAFF
cdr3_nt: TGCGCCAGCAGTGAAATGGGACAGGGGGACACTGAAGCTTTCTTT

v_call: TRBV7-9
j_call: TRBJ2-7
clone_size: many
d_call: NA
cdr3_aa: CASRSGRTYEQYF
cdr3_nt: TGTGCCAGCAGGTCGGGACGGACCTACGAGCAGTACTTC

v_call: TRBV7-9
j_call: TRBJ2-7
clone_size: NA
d_call: NA
cdr3_aa: CASSLKAGAIEQYF
cdr3_nt: TGTGCCAGCAGCTTAAAGGCCGGGGCAATCGAGCAGTACTTC

v_call: TRBV12-3/TRBV12-4
j_call: TRBJ2-5
clone_size: NA
d_call: TRBD2
cdr3_aa: CASSSSGRAPETQYF
cdr3_nt: TGTGCCAGCAGTTCTAGCGGGAGGGCCCCAGAGACCCAGTACTTC

v_call: TRBV3-1
j_call: TRBJ2-5
clone_size: few
d_call: NA
cdr3_aa: CASSQTGGTQYF
cdr3_nt: TGTGCCAGCAGCCAGACCGGGGGGACCCAGTACTTC

v_call: TRBV20-1
j_call: TRBJ2-7
clone_size: NA
d_call: NA
cdr3_aa: CSAGGQFYEQYF
cdr3_nt: TGCAGTGCAGGTGGACAGTTCTACGAGCAGTACTTC

v_call: TRBV27
j_call: TRBJ2-6
clone_size: many
d_call: TRBD1
cdr3_aa: CASSPRDRGSGANVLTF
cdr3_nt: TGTGCCAGCAGTCCCAGGGACAGGGGCTCTGGGGCCAACGTCCTGACTTTC

v_call: TRBV11-2
j_call: TRBJ1-5
clone_size: NA
d_call: NA
cdr3_aa: CASSRREQGPNQPQHF
cdr3_nt: TGTGCCAGCAGTAGGCGGGAACAGGGACCCAATCAGCCCCAGCATTTT

v_call: TRBV20-1
j_call: TRBJ1-5
clone_size: many
d_call: NA
cdr3_aa: CSAAPDNSNQPQHF
cdr3_nt: TGCAGTGCCGCACCGGACAATAGCAATCAGCCCCAGCATTTT

v_call: TRBV29-1
j_call: TRBJ1-2
clone_size: NA
d_call: NA
cdr3_aa: CSVDGGWGYTF
cdr3_nt: TGCAGCGTTGATGGGGGTTGGGGCTACACCTTC

v_call: TRBV7-8
j_call: TRBJ1-2
clone_size: many
d_call: TRBD1
cdr3_aa: CASSLGTGVAYGYTF
cdr3_nt: TGTGCCAGCAGCCTCGGGACAGGGGTGGCCTATGGCTACACCTTC

v_call: TRBV27
j_call: TRBJ1-4
clone_size: NA
d_call: TRBD1
cdr3_aa: CATLQDRSEF
cdr3_nt: TGTGCCACCTTGCAGGACAGGTCCGAGTTT

v_call: TRBV20-1
j_call: TRBJ2-2
clone_size: NA
d_call: NA
cdr3_aa: CSARIMEPGELFF
cdr3_nt: TGCAGTGCTCGAATAATGGAACCCGGGGAGCTGTTTTTT

v_call: TRBV6-1
j_call: TRBJ1-6
clone_size: many
d_call: NA
cdr3_aa: CASSYGAPNSPLHF
cdr3_nt: TGTGCCAGCAGTTACGGAGCCCCGAATTCACCCCTCCACTTT